This T cell receptor (beta chain) was captured by sequencing in a study of blood T cell repertoires in COVID-19. Original processing methods: Amplification of reference gene primers provided the estimated nucleated cell counts. Sequencing used immunoSEQ multiplex PCR; TCRdb keeps in-frame clones, though not all of them. The DNA gave D and trimming, while V, J and clone size come from that table. The sample holds about 120,000 clones, roughly 82% seen once. The source of this sequence is a human donor in a cohort sampled during active COVID-19. The sequenced sample was peripheral blood.

CDR3 DNA sequence: TGTGCCAGCAGCCTACAGGGCGCCACTGAAGCTTTCTTT. Translating gives CASSLQGATEAFF. The chain is built from TRBV11-2 and TRBJ1-1; TRBD1 is a possible D gene (6 bases). CDR1 is SGHAT and CDR2 is FQNNGV in the germline V gene. Trimming removed 5 bases at V and 4 bases at J, with 11 bases between. The CDR3 is 13 amino acids.